This T cell receptor beta chain was recovered during a study of response to subunit inactivated influenza vaccine. One entry per CDR3 protein, called by TCRdb with MiXCR from the RT-PCR reads. The data contain 800,000 to 1,000,000 distinct CDR3 sequences, about 20% of them singletons. The CDR3 length is 12 residues. V shed 7 bases and J shed 4 bases, with 8 bases lying between them. Germline values: CDR1 DFQATT, CDR2 SNEGSKA (reference sequence). This TCR came from a man in his fifties or sixties who received an inactivated influenza vaccine. The chain employs TRBV20-1 and TRBJ1-6; no clear D gene. The sample was PBMCs from blood, taken roughly 5 days after vaccination. The CDR3 nucleotides are TGCAGTGGGGAATCTTATAATTCACCCCTCCACTTT. Its protein product is CSGESYNSPLHF.